One sample yielded the 5 T cell receptor beta chains listed below, sequenced in a study of response to subunit inactivated influenza vaccine. TCRdb re-called the RT-PCR reads with MiXCR, one entry per CDR3 protein. The data hold just under 550,000 distinct CDR3 sequences, with around 25% observed a single time. The same data also contributed to another study, on T cells expressing NK-cell markers. From that study: cDNA encoding TCR beta was synthesized via 5'RACE template switching incorporating UMIs.

The sample was CD4+ T cells sorted from PBMCs, taken approximately 13 days after vaccination. These TCRs come from a man aged 45-60 years who received an inactivated influenza vaccine.

J is TRBJ2-3 and V is TRBV18, with 10 bases fitting TRBD2. CDR3 size: 18 residues. The V and J ends lost 6 bases and 4 bases, in that order; junction bases with no gene match: 16. Germline values: CDR1 KGHSH, CDR2 LQKENI. CDR3 nucleotide sequence: TGTGCCAGCTCCGGGACTAGCGCGCCTCAATACTTAGCAGATACGCAGTATTTT. This gives the protein CASSGTSAPQYLADTQYF.

This chain links TRBV6-2 or TRBV6-3 with TRBJ1-1, with 12 bases identical to TRBD1. Germline lookup yields CDR1 MNHEY and CDR2 SVGEGT. This CDR3 is 14 amino acids long. Germline trimming cut 6 bases from V and 10 bases from J; bases unmatched to any gene: 9. Here the CDR3 reads CASRRDRGRIGAFF. DNA for the CDR3: TGTGCCAGCAGGAGGGACAGGGGGCGAATTGGAGCTTTCTTT.

This clonotype occurred a few times. The chain joins TRBV12-3 or TRBV12-4 to TRBJ2-5, with D tentatively TRBD1 (6 bases). The V and J ends lost 1 base and 9 bases respectively, with 12 bases between them. The CDR3 is 13 amino acids. The CDR3 DNA follows: TGTGCCAGCAGTTTAGGAGGTCCAGGGGCCCAGTACTTC. Encoded protein: CASSLGGPGAQYF.

The chain employs TRBV24-1 and TRBJ2-5; D not resolved. V was trimmed by 3 bases and J by 1 base, leaving 14 bases between them. CDR1 and CDR2 from the germline V gene are KGHDR and SFDVKD. This CDR3 contains 16 residues. CDR3 residues: CATSDNSGLGQETQYF. The CDR3 nucleotides read TGTGCCACCAGTGATAATTCTGGTCTGGGCCAAGAGACCCAGTACTTC.

The rearrangement uses TRBV5-1 and TRBJ2-7; 7 bases line up with TRBD1. This CDR3 has 14 amino acids. Germline assignment: CDR1 SGHRS and CDR2 YFSETQ. Trimming cost V 3 bases and J 2 bases; bases outside gene matches: 5. CDR3: CASSSTGSTYEQYF. The CDR3 DNA follows: TGCGCCAGCAGCTCGACAGGGTCCACCTACGAGCAGTACTTC.